These 32 T cell receptor beta chains share one sample of origin, sequenced in a study of T cells after somatic rescue of genetic block. Assay: immunoSEQ multiplex PCR; the TCRdb copy retains only in-frame clones and omits some. The table records about 10,000 clones, about 74% of them present only once. The source material was peripheral blood mononuclear cells (PBMCs). These receptors all stem from a boy between 5 and 17 years old.

The V gene is TRBV10-3, the J gene TRBJ2-2, with no clear D. With 8 bases removed from V and 7 bases from J, the gap between germline ends came to 14 bases. CDR3 length equals 13 residues. Germline lookup yields CDR1 ENHRY and CDR2 SYGVKD. The chain's CDR3 is CAIERMANGELFF. DNA for the CDR3: TGTGCCATCGAAAGGATGGCAAACGGGGAGCTGTTTTTT.

This clone was counted between two and nine times. CDR3 sequence reads: CASSFTSVETQYF. The CDR3 nucleotides read TGTGCCAGCAGCTTTACTAGCGTCGAGACCCAGTACTTC. This rearrangement joins TRBV7-3 to TRBJ2-5, with 7 bases lining up with TRBD2. V dropped 3 bases and J dropped 5; count of bases not matched to a gene: 3. Germline V gives CDR1 SGHTA, CDR2 FQGTGA. This CDR3 has 13 amino acids.

The chain employs TRBV5-1 and TRBJ1-1, with no clear D. The CDR3 loop spans 14 amino acids. The germline V gene has CDR1 SGHRS and CDR2 YFSETQ. Trimming shortened V by 0 bases and J by 4 bases, and 10 bases separated the two germline ends. The CDR3 here is CASSLGALRTEAFF. The CDR3 DNA is TGCGCCAGCAGCTTGGGGGCCCTGCGCACTGAAGCTTTCTTT.

The rearrangement links TRBV18 to TRBJ2-5, with D hard to call. Germline loops: CDR1 KGHSH, CDR2 LQKENI. The CDR3 is 13 amino acids. The V and J ends lost 2 bases and 2 bases respectively, with 6 bases between them. The CDR3 region is CASSPWGQETQYF. Written as DNA, the CDR3 is TGTGCCAGCTCACCATGGGGACAAGAGACCCAGTACTTC.

This rearrangement joins TRBV6-5 to TRBJ1-1; TRBD1 might be the D (5 bases). Trimming pared 2 bases from V and 0 bases from J, leaving 7 bases between. Germline lookup yields CDR1 MNHEY and CDR2 SVGAGI. This CDR3 region has 14 residues. CDR3 nucleotide sequence: TGTGCCAGCAGTTACCAGGGAATGAACACTGAAGCTTTCTTT. Protein sequence: CASSYQGMNTEAFF.

The chain employs TRBV19 and TRBJ2-1; 9 bases map to TRBD2. Germline lookup yields CDR1 LNHDA and CDR2 SQIVND (reference sequence). V lost 3 bases to trimming and J lost 6 bases; unmatched junction nucleotides: 6. This CDR3 has 15 amino acids. The CDR3 DNA reads TGTGCCAGTAGTATTGAGGCGGGAGGGCCCAATGAGCAGTTCTTC. Encoded protein: CASSIEAGGPNEQFF.

The chain couples TRBV11-2 to TRBJ2-3, with 7 bases that match TRBD2. This CDR3 region has 19 residues. Germline values: CDR1 SGHAT, CDR2 FQNNGV. V lost 3 bases to trimming and J lost 2 bases; unmatched junction nucleotides: 17. CDR3 amino acids: CASSFQPRDYWGSTDTQYF. The CDR3 nucleotides are TGTGCCAGCAGCTTTCAGCCCCGGGACTACTGGGGGTCCACAGATACGCAGTATTTT.

The chain has TRBV30 and TRBJ2-2, with D possibly TRBD1 on 5 matching bases. Trimming cost V 2 bases and J 5 bases, with 15 bases left between them. Germline loops: CDR1 GTSNPN, CDR2 SVGIG (reference sequence). This CDR3 contains 15 residues. CDR3 coding DNA: TGTGCCTGGAGTCCCCTTGGGGCGCAAACCGGGGAGCTGTTTTTT. Residues: CAWSPLGAQTGELFF.

The rearrangement joins TRBV28 to TRBJ2-7, with TRBD1 matching 10 bases. The V segment lost 6 bases and the J segment 1 base; nucleotides outside the gene matches: 15. From germline, CDR1 is MDHEN and CDR2 SYDVKM. The CDR3 is 18 residues long. Here the CDR3 reads CASSLGQGDQRISYEQYF. The CDR3 region has the DNA TGTGCCAGCAGCTTAGGACAGGGGGACCAGCGGATTTCCTACGAGCAGTACTTC.

CDR3 nucleotide sequence: TGTGCCAGTAAGTCCCCCCCGGGACAGGGCGAAACCGGGGAGCTGTTTTTT. As protein: CASKSPPGQGETGELFF. The rearrangement links TRBV19 to TRBJ2-2, with TRBD1 matching over 9 bases. Germline assignment: CDR1 LNHDA and CDR2 SQIVND (reference sequence). Unmatched junction bases numbered 14, after V lost 7 bases and J lost 5 bases. The CDR3 totals 17 residues.

The chain employs TRBV5-1 and TRBJ1-4; 8 bases fit TRBD1. Per germline, CDR1 SGHRS and CDR2 YFSETQ. Germline trimming cut 3 bases from V and 8 bases from J; bases unmatched to any gene: 6. The CDR3 spans 14 residues. The CDR3 sequence: CASSSTGVEEKLFF. CDR3 in DNA: TGCGCCAGCAGCTCGACAGGGGTGGAAGAAAAACTGTTTTTT.

This chain joins TRBV10-2 and TRBJ1-4, with 8 bases matching TRBD1. The CDR3 length is 14 residues. Germline CDR1 WSHSY, CDR2 SAAADI. The trim removed 3 bases at V and 8 bases at J, leaving 5 bases unmatched. The DNA of the CDR3 is TGCGCCAGCAGTGACAGGGGGCCTAGCGAAAAACTGTTTTTT. The encoded protein is CASSDRGPSEKLFF.

The chain links TRBV11-2 to TRBJ1-1; TRBD1 might be the D (5 bases). Germline CDR1 reads SGHAT; CDR2 reads FQNNGV. V was clipped by 0 bases and J by 7 bases, with 15 bases between them. The CDR3 length is 15 residues. The CDR3 reads CASSLDISGQGEAFF. Written as DNA, the CDR3 is TGTGCCAGCAGCTTAGATATAAGCGGGCAGGGTGAAGCTTTCTTT. Filled out from reference TRBV11-2 and TRBJ1-1, the complete variable domain reads EAGVAQSPRYKIIEKRQSVAFWCNPISGHATLYWYQQILGQGPKLLIQFQNNGVVDDSQLPKDRFSAERLKGVDSTLKIQPAKLEDSAVYLCASSLDISGQGEAFFGQGTRLTVV.

As to this clone: At one boundary the junction diverges from the germline segment, which might be a read error. This chain connects TRBV30 to TRBJ1-4, with D perhaps matching TRBD1 (6 bases). Germline loops: CDR1 GTSNPN, CDR2 SVGIG (reference sequence). The CDR3 is 14 amino acids. As DNA, the CDR3 is TGTACCTGGAGTGTTACAGGGATTAATGAAAAACTGTTTTTT. Translation: CTWSVTGINEKLFF.

The genes are TRBV7-7 and TRBJ2-3, with D perhaps TRBD2 (6 bases). Germline lookup yields CDR1 SSHAT and CDR2 FNYEAQ (reference sequence). V was trimmed by 5 bases and J by 3 bases, leaving 12 bases between them. This CDR3 region has 14 residues. In nucleotides, the CDR3 is TGTGCCAGCAGCCCAAGCGGGTCTACAGATACGCAGTATTTT. It translates to CASSPSGSTDTQYF.

This clone was seen a few times. The chain uses TRBV4-2 and TRBJ2-7; TRBD1 aligns across 7 bases. J gave up 6 bases and V 0 bases, and 8 bases lay outside the gene matches. Germline loops: CDR1 LGHNA, CDR2 YNFKEQ. CDR3 length: 15 amino acids. CDR3 in amino acids: CASSQEGTDGFEQYF. Here the CDR3 DNA reads TGTGCCAGCAGCCAAGAAGGGACAGATGGGTTCGAGCAGTACTTC.

This chain connects TRBV6-5 to TRBJ1-5, with 9 bases aligning to TRBD1. Germline trimming cut 6 bases from V and 2 bases from J; bases unmatched to any gene: 5. CDR1 is MNHEY and CDR2 is SVGAGI in the germline V gene. This CDR3 comprises 15 residues. The CDR3 nucleotides are TGTGCCAGCAGGCCGGGACAGGGAGGCAATCAGCCCCAGCATTTT. This translates into CASRPGQGGNQPQHF.

This clone was recorded a few times. CDR3: CASSLGDVSYGYTF. The CDR3 region has the DNA TGCGCCAGCAGCTTGGGGGATGTGAGTTATGGCTACACCTTC. The rearrangement joins TRBV5-1 to TRBJ1-2; no clear D gene. Trimming took off 0 bases at V and 5 bases at J, with 11 bases between the two ends. Germline CDR1 is SGHRS and CDR2 is YFSETQ. There are 14 residues in the CDR3. The variable domain in full, with the rest retrieved from reference TRBV5-1 and TRBJ1-2, is KAGVTQTPRYLIKTRGQQVTLSCSPISGHRSVSWYQQTPGQGLQFLFEYFSETQRNKGNFPGRFSGRQFSNSRSEMNVSTLELGDSALYLCASSLGDVSYGYTFGSGTRLTVV.

The V gene is TRBV5-1, the J gene TRBJ2-5; 13 bases map to TRBD2. Trimming at V came to 4 bases and at J to 10 bases, leaving 10 bases not matched to a gene. The CDR3 length is 15 residues. Per germline, CDR1 SGHRS and CDR2 YFSETQ. The chain's CDR3 is CASSTGLAGAPDQYF. CDR3 DNA sequence: TGCGCCAGCAGCACCGGACTAGCGGGGGCCCCCGACCAGTACTTC.

The V gene is TRBV14, the J gene TRBJ1-6; 8 positions match TRBD1. The V segment lost 4 bases and the J segment 7 bases; nucleotides outside the gene matches: 9. Per germline, CDR1 SGHDN and CDR2 FVKESK. The length of the CDR3 is 16 residues. The DNA of the CDR3 is TGTGCCAGCAGCCCAAGGACAGGGAAAACCAATTCACCCCTCCACTTT. This codes for CASSPRTGKTNSPLHF.

The chain couples TRBV7-2 to TRBJ1-5, with 9 bases aligning to TRBD1. Per germline, CDR1 SGHTA and CDR2 FQGNSA. Germline trimming cut 5 bases from V and 0 bases from J; bases unmatched to any gene: 11. The CDR3 loop spans 18 amino acids. The DNA for the CDR3 is TGTGCCAGCAGCACCTCCTCCGGGACAGGGTATAGCAATCAGCCCCAGCATTTT. This sequence encodes CASSTSSGTGYSNQPQHF.

V is TRBV18 and J is TRBJ2-7, with 7 bases lining up with TRBD2. CDR3 size: 16 residues. The V gene's germline CDR1 is KGHSH and CDR2 LQKENI. Germline trimming cut 3 bases from V and 1 base from J; bases unmatched to any gene: 9. The CDR3 DNA follows: TGTGCCAGCTCACCGCGACTAGCCACAATATCCTACGAGCAGTACTTC. Translation gives CASSPRLATISYEQYF.

The chain has TRBV30 and TRBJ2-1; 11 bases are a match to TRBD2. The CDR3 is 12 amino acids. The germline V gene has CDR1 GTSNPN and CDR2 SVGIG (reference sequence). The CDR3 loop reads CAVYSGGAKQFF. The CDR3 nucleotides read TGTGCGGTTTATAGCGGGGGGGCAAAGCAGTTCTTC.

The rearrangement uses TRBV5-1 and TRBJ1-5; 8 bases align to TRBD1. The germline CDR1 and CDR2 sequences are SGHRS and YFSETQ. The CDR3 is 15 residues long. After removal of 0 bases from V and 5 bases from J, the junction contained 4 bases not matched to a gene. The CDR3 spells CASSLGTGKYQPQHF. CDR3 coding DNA: TGCGCCAGCAGCTTGGGGACAGGGAAGTATCAGCCCCAGCATTTT.

The chain uses TRBV14 and TRBJ2-1; 8 bases match TRBD1. CDR1 is SGHDN and CDR2 is FVKESK in the germline V gene. The CDR3 extends over 16 amino acids. V was clipped by 4 bases and J by 4 bases; unmatched bases: 9. CDR3 protein: CASSPSPGTGYNEQFF. The CDR3 region has the DNA TGTGCCAGCAGCCCCTCCCCGGGGACAGGTTACAATGAGCAGTTCTTC.

V and J are TRBV6-1 and TRBJ2-1; 7 nucleotides line up with TRBD2. The V gene's germline CDR1 is MNHNS and CDR2 SASEGT. CDR3 length: 14 amino acids. Losses at the gene ends were 8 bases for V and 3 bases for J; bases not matched to a gene: 7. The CDR3 bases are TGTGCCAGCGGAAGAGGGAGGGTCTACAATGAGCAGTTCTTC. It translates to CASGRGRVYNEQFF.

With regard to this clone: This CDR3 is also generated by other DNA sequences in the sample. This chain uses TRBV9 with TRBJ2-5, with TRBD2 matching over 16 bases. The length of the CDR3 is 18 residues. Germline values: CDR1 SGDLS, CDR2 YYNGEE. V shed 3 bases, J shed 6 bases, and the junction held 11 bases outside the gene matches. The CDR3 DNA sequence: TGTGCCAGCAGCGAACCCGGGGGACTAGCGGGGGGGCCGCAGACCCAGTACTTC. As protein: CASSEPGGLAGGPQTQYF.

The rearrangement joins TRBV5-1 to TRBJ1-6; 10 bases fit TRBD1. The J segment lost 4 bases and the V segment lost 0 bases, leaving 7 bases of the junction unmatched. Germline loops: CDR1 SGHRS, CDR2 YFSETQ. CDR3 length: 18 amino acids. This CDR3 reads CASSLDPRGQGYNSPLHF. DNA of the CDR3: TGCGCCAGCAGCTTGGACCCCCGGGGACAGGGGTATAATTCACCCCTCCACTTT.

The rearrangement uses TRBV27 and TRBJ1-1; D remains ambiguous. Germline V gene data show CDR1 as MNHEY and CDR2 as SMNVEV (reference sequence). The CDR3 consists of 14 residues. V was clipped by 7 bases and J by 7 bases, with 19 bases between them. Here the CDR3 reads CASKTVHPPGEAFF. CDR3 nucleotides: TGTGCCAGCAAAACAGTACACCCACCAGGTGAAGCTTTCTTT.

This sequence joins TRBV10-3 and TRBJ1-5, with D uncertain. This CDR3 has 16 residues. V lost 3 bases, J lost 3 bases, and 15 bases lay in between. Germline V CDR1 and CDR2: ENHRY, SYGVKD. The CDR3 nucleotides read TGTGCCATCAGTGACGGTCACGGACCTACCAATCAGCCCCAGCATTTT. This translates into CAISDGHGPTNQPQHF.

This clone ranks as medium-sized (0.01 to 0.1%). V and J are TRBV9 and TRBJ2-1; D is uncertain. Trimming shortened V by 0 bases and J by 6 bases, and 4 bases separated the two germline ends. This CDR3 region has 12 residues. Germline V gene data show CDR1 as SGDLS and CDR2 as YYNGEE. In nucleotides, the CDR3 is TGTGCCAGCAGCGTAGGGATCAATGAGCAGTTCTTC. Translation: CASSVGINEQFF.

V and J are TRBV19 and TRBJ1-2; possibly TRBD1 for D (6 bases). V was cut by 5 bases and J by 4 bases, with 11 bases left in between. This CDR3 has 13 amino acids. The germline CDR1 and CDR2 sequences are LNHDA and SQIVND (reference sequence). In DNA, the CDR3 is TGTGCCAGTAGTCTGAGGGGGTTCTATGGCTACACCTTC. The encoded protein is CASSLRGFYGYTF.